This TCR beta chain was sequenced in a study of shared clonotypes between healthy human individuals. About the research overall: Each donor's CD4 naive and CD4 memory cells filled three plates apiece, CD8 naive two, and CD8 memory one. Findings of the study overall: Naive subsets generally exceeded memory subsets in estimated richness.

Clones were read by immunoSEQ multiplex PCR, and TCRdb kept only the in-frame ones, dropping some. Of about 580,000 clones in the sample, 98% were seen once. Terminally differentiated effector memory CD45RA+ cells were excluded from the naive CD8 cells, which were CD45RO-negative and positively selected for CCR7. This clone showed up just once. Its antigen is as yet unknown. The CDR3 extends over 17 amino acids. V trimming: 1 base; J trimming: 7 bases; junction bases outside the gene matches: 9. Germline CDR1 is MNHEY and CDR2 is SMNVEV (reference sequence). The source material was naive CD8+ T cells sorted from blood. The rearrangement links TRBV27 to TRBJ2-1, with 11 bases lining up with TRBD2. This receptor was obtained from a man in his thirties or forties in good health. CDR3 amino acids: CASSLWFTSGSGNEQFF. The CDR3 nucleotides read TGTGCCAGCAGTTTATGGTTTACTAGCGGGAGCGGTAATGAGCAGTTCTTC.